The 8 T cell receptor beta chains below were found in one sample sequenced in a study of blood T cell repertoires in COVID-19. Some clones are missing from TCRdb's copy, which holds only in-frame ones; the method was immunoSEQ multiplex PCR. This sample has 250,000 to 350,000 clones, with roughly 80% found just once. Sequencing used peripheral blood. These receptors all come from a person aged 70 to 85 with COVID-19, enrolled during active disease.

The gene calls are TRBV7-9 and TRBJ1-2; tentatively, D is TRBD1 (5 bases). V gave up 6 bases and J gave up 4 bases, with 21 bases separating them. Germline V gene lookup returns CDR1 SEHNR and CDR2 FQNEAQ (reference sequence). This CDR3 region has 16 residues. The CDR3 sequence is CASSSGGTAGPYGYTF. CDR3 bases: TGTGCCAGCAGTTCGGGCGGGACTGCGGGACCCTATGGCTACACCTTC.

This chain links TRBV5-4 with TRBJ1-2; 7 positions match TRBD1. Germline values: CDR1 SGHNT, CDR2 YYREEE (reference sequence). The CDR3 is made up of 13 amino acids. Trimming cost V 3 bases and J 2 bases; bases outside gene matches: 1. The CDR3 loop is CASSSGQNYGYTF. CDR3 nucleotide sequence: TGTGCCAGCAGCTCGGGACAGAACTATGGCTACACCTTC.

This clone was observed once. The chain is built from TRBV10-2 and TRBJ2-3; TRBD2 matches 15 bases. The germline V gene has CDR1 WSHSY and CDR2 SAAADI. CDR3 length equals 16 residues. The V and J ends lost 6 bases and 5 bases, in that order; junction bases with no gene match: 6. In DNA form, the CDR3 reads TGCGCCAGCAGCAAAGGACTAGCGGGGGGGCGAGATACGCAGTATTTT. This gives the protein CASSKGLAGGRDTQYF.

This clone was observed a handful of times. The rearrangement uses TRBV5-6 and TRBJ2-7; 7 bases line up with TRBD2. Germline trimming cut 4 bases from V and 2 bases from J; bases unmatched to any gene: 9. The CDR3 runs to 15 residues. The V gene's germline CDR1 is SGHDT and CDR2 YYEEEE. CDR3 amino acids: CASSQGLSGAYEQYF. The CDR3 coding sequence is TGTGCCAGCAGCCAGGGACTAAGCGGGGCCTACGAGCAGTACTTC.

The gene calls are TRBV2 and TRBJ1-4; TRBD1 agrees at 7 bases. The V segment lost 6 bases and the J segment 9 bases; nucleotides outside the gene matches: 13. This CDR3 has 15 amino acids. The germline V gene encodes CDR1 SNHLY and CDR2 FYNNEI. Here the CDR3 reads CASRDRTGLSKKLFF. The CDR3 DNA sequence: TGTGCCAGCAGGGATAGGACAGGCTTGTCGAAAAAACTGTTTTTT.

This clone appeared a single time. V and J are TRBV11-2 and TRBJ1-2, with 7 bases that match TRBD1. Germline CDR1 SGHAT, CDR2 FQNNGV. The CDR3 has 13 amino acids. V was pared by 4 bases and J by 4 bases, with 3 bases of the junction left unmatched. The CDR3 loop is CASSSRDSYGYTF. Here the CDR3 DNA reads TGTGCCAGCAGCTCCCGGGACAGCTATGGCTACACCTTC.

V usage is TRBV6-1 and J usage is TRBJ1-5; unclear D gene. V lost 1 base and J lost 0, with 10 bases in between. The CDR3 loop spans 16 amino acids. The V gene's germline CDR1 is MNHNS and CDR2 SASEGT. The CDR3 coding sequence is TGTGCCAGCAGTGAAGGTCGGGGTTATAGCAATCAGCCCCAGCATTTT. Amino acids: CASSEGRGYSNQPQHF.

V is TRBV5-1 and J is TRBJ2-3, with 10 bases fitting TRBD2. This CDR3 comprises 17 residues. Per germline, CDR1 SGHRS and CDR2 YFSETQ. V lost 2 bases, J lost 4 bases, and 10 bases stayed unmatched. For the CDR3, the DNA is TGCGCCAGCAGCTTAGATCAGGCTAGCGGGAGTTCAGATACGCAGTATTTT. The encoded protein is CASSLDQASGSSDTQYF.